This T cell receptor beta chain was sequenced in a study of T cells expressing NK-cell markers. Study-wide background: The TCR beta repertoires were obtained from sorted CD3+CD56+NKG2C+, CD3+CD56+NKG2C- and CD3+CD56-NKG2C+ T cells.

Study observations and caveats: It remained uncertain whether the expanded NKG2C+ T cell clones were specific for HCMV antigens.

TCRdb reanalyzed the 5' RACE reads and collapses them to one entry per CDR3 protein, without DNA. The data include 350,000 to 400,000 distinct CDR3 sequences; the top ten clones carry roughly 10%. Note on this clonotype: As yet, its antigen is unknown.

CDR1 is SGHNT, CDR2 YYREEE, per germline (reference sequence). This CDR3 spans 15 amino acids. The sequenced material came from blood T cells: a sorted CD56 or NKG2C T cell subset, CD4+ or CD8+ T cells, or bulk PBMC T cells (not recorded which). The clonotype was recovered from a woman between 45 and 65 years old in good health. V is TRBV5-4 and J is TRBJ2-3; TCRdb selects TRBD2, and the lack of DNA leaves this call unchecked. CDR3 protein: CASSLLAGETDTQYF.